This T cell receptor beta chain was recorded in a study of cytomegalovirus exposure and HLA in healthy donors. The assay was immunoSEQ multiplex PCR, and TCRdb's table has in-frame clones only and misses some. The sample yields under 95,000 clones, roughly 90% seen once. The source material was PBMCs. This receptor was obtained from a young man in good health and CMV-seronegative.

CDR3 sequence reads: CASSLTTPGGTGEAFF. CDR3 bases: TGTGCCAGCAGCTTGACCACCCCAGGGGGCACTGGTGAAGCTTTCTTT. The chain recombines TRBV7-9 with TRBJ1-1; 8 bases match TRBD1. J was trimmed by 7 bases and V by 3 bases; bases with no gene match: 13. The CDR3 length is 16 residues. Germline loops: CDR1 SEHNR, CDR2 FQNEAQ (reference sequence).